These T cell receptor beta chains were read from a single sample in a study of blood T cell repertoires in COVID-19. Sequencing was performed with immunoSEQ multiplex PCR; in TCRdb, only in-frame clones are kept and a portion is missing. Of a few hundred thousand clones in the sample, approximately 87% were seen once. Sequenced input: peripheral blood. These receptors were collected from a woman in her 50s with acute or convalescent COVID-19. The CDR3 runs from the conserved cysteine through the conserved F or W. The D gene is left open where the match is weak. Expanded clones are given a class, and other clones once, few, many or no size at all.

d_gene: .
abundance: .
v_gene: TRBV7-2
j_gene: TRBJ1-5
CDR3aa: CASSSFSGQPQHF
CDR3nt: TGTGCCAGCAGCTCCTTCTCGGGTCAGCCCCAGCATTTT

d_gene: TRBD2
abundance: .
v_gene: TRBV7-2
j_gene: TRBJ2-5
CDR3aa: CASSLGGGYQETQYF
CDR3nt: TGTGCCAGCAGCTTAGGCGGGGGGTATCAAGAGACCCAGTACTTC

d_gene: .
abundance: .
v_gene: TRBV7-2
j_gene: TRBJ2-2
CDR3aa: CASSFGYGITGELFF
CDR3nt: TGTGCCAGCAGCTTTGGTTACGGGATCACCGGGGAGCTGTTTTTT

d_gene: TRBD1
abundance: once
v_gene: TRBV3-1/TRBV3-2
j_gene: TRBJ2-2
CDR3aa: CASSPTGDTGELFF
CDR3nt: TGTGCCAGCAGCCCAACAGGGGATACCGGGGAGCTGTTTTTT

d_gene: TRBD1
abundance: few
v_gene: TRBV19
j_gene: TRBJ2-7
CDR3aa: CASSIDRRDRVHEQYF
CDR3nt: TGTGCCAGTAGTATAGATCGGCGGGACAGGGTTCACGAGCAGTACTTC

d_gene: .
abundance: .
v_gene: TRBV24-1
j_gene: TRBJ1-5
CDR3aa: CATSEGEVPQHF
CDR3nt: TGTGCCACCAGTGAGGGGGAGGTGCCCCAGCATTTT

d_gene: .
abundance: .
v_gene: TRBV6-5
j_gene: TRBJ2-4
CDR3aa: CASSYSGAPGNIQYF
CDR3nt: TGTGCCAGCAGTTACTCGGGGGCTCCCGGAAACATTCAGTACTTC

d_gene: .
abundance: .
v_gene: TRBV10-3
j_gene: TRBJ1-3
CDR3aa: CAIRSGAGNTIYF
CDR3nt: TGTGCCATCAGGTCAGGGGCGGGAAACACCATATATTTT

d_gene: .
abundance: .
v_gene: TRBV12-3/TRBV12-4
j_gene: TRBJ2-7
CDR3aa: CASSSGFHEQYF
CDR3nt: TGTGCCAGCAGCTCAGGGTTCCACGAGCAGTACTTC

d_gene: .
abundance: .
v_gene: TRBV5-5
j_gene: TRBJ2-6
CDR3aa: CASSLGSRSGANVLTF
CDR3nt: TGTGCCAGCAGCTTAGGGAGTCGCTCTGGGGCCAACGTCCTGACTTTC

d_gene: .
abundance: .
v_gene: TRBV14
j_gene: TRBJ2-3
CDR3aa: CASSQGGPSTDTQYF
CDR3nt: TGTGCCAGCAGCCAAGGAGGTCCTAGCACAGATACGCAGTATTTT

d_gene: .
abundance: few
v_gene: TRBV3-1/TRBV3-2
j_gene: TRBJ1-3
CDR3aa: CASSQGSSGRGNTIYF
CDR3nt: TGTGCCAGCAGCCAAGGGTCCTCAGGGCGGGGAAACACCATATATTTT

d_gene: TRBD1
abundance: .
v_gene: TRBV6-5
j_gene: TRBJ1-1
CDR3aa: CASSYRAGGNTEAFF
CDR3nt: TGTGCCAGCAGTTACAGAGCAGGGGGGAATACTGAAGCTTTCTTT

d_gene: .
abundance: .
v_gene: TRBV6-2/TRBV6-3
j_gene: TRBJ2-7
CDR3aa: CASSHGPRDSSYEQYF
CDR3nt: TGTGCCAGCAGCCATGGTCCCCGGGACTCCTCCTACGAGCAGTACTTC

d_gene: .
abundance: .
v_gene: TRBV30
j_gene: TRBJ2-2
CDR3aa: CAWSVRTLNTGELFF
CDR3nt: TGTGCCTGGAGTGTACGGACTCTAAACACCGGGGAGCTGTTTTTT

d_gene: .
abundance: .
v_gene: TRBV7-7
j_gene: TRBJ1-1
CDR3aa: CASSLSAGTEAFF
CDR3nt: TGTGCCAGCAGCTTAAGTGCGGGCACTGAAGCTTTCTTT

d_gene: TRBD1
abundance: .
v_gene: TRBV11-2
j_gene: TRBJ2-1
CDR3aa: CASMIWGQGLHNEQFF
CDR3nt: TGTGCCAGCATGATTTGGGGACAGGGACTCCACAATGAGCAGTTCTTC

d_gene: TRBD1
abundance: .
v_gene: TRBV19
j_gene: TRBJ1-1
CDR3aa: CASRQGQVNSEAFF
CDR3nt: TGTGCCAGCCGCCAGGGACAGGTGAACTCTGAAGCTTTCTTT

d_gene: TRBD1
abundance: once
v_gene: TRBV7-2
j_gene: TRBJ2-1
CDR3aa: CASKIGGTGGGEQFF
CDR3nt: TGTGCCAGCAAGATAGGGGGGACAGGGGGCGGTGAGCAGTTCTTC

d_gene: TRBD2
abundance: .
v_gene: TRBV4-3
j_gene: TRBJ2-1
CDR3aa: CASSLIAGSSYNEQFF
CDR3nt: TGCGCCAGCAGCTTGATAGCGGGTAGCTCCTACAATGAGCAGTTCTTC

d_gene: .
abundance: .
v_gene: TRBV30
j_gene: TRBJ1-1
CDR3aa: CAWLRNTEAFF
CDR3nt: TGTGCCTGGCTACGTAACACTGAAGCTTTCTTT

d_gene: .
abundance: .
v_gene: TRBV3-1/TRBV3-2
j_gene: TRBJ1-1
CDR3aa: CASSQVRVSNTEAFF
CDR3nt: TGTGCCAGCAGCCAAGTAAGAGTTTCGAACACTGAAGCTTTCTTT

d_gene: .
abundance: .
v_gene: TRBV6-2/TRBV6-3
j_gene: TRBJ1-6
CDR3aa: CASSYRTGTSSYNSPLHF
CDR3nt: TGTGCCAGCAGCTATCGGACGGGGACAAGCTCCTATAATTCACCCCTCCACTTT

d_gene: .
abundance: .
v_gene: TRBV10-3
j_gene: TRBJ1-1
CDR3aa: CAIRDTDRILAEAFF
CDR3nt: TGTGCCATCAGAGACACCGACAGGATTCTCGCTGAAGCTTTCTTT

d_gene: .
abundance: .
v_gene: TRBV9
j_gene: TRBJ2-3
CDR3aa: CASSVDSFTDTQYF
CDR3nt: TGTGCCAGCAGCGTCGACTCATTCACAGATACGCAGTATTTT

d_gene: TRBD1
abundance: .
v_gene: TRBV11-2
j_gene: TRBJ1-6
CDR3aa: CASSLVSTGVVNSPLHF
CDR3nt: TGTGCCAGCAGCTTAGTCTCTACAGGGGTAGTCAATTCACCCCTCCACTTT

d_gene: TRBD1
abundance: few
v_gene: TRBV2
j_gene: TRBJ1-1
CDR3aa: CASRDRGRRTEAFF
CDR3nt: TGTGCCAGCAGGGACAGGGGGAGGAGGACTGAAGCTTTCTTT

d_gene: .
abundance: .
v_gene: TRBV19
j_gene: TRBJ1-6
CDR3aa: CASSIVRGSTYNSPLHF
CDR3nt: TGTGCCAGTAGTATAGTCCGGGGGAGCACCTATAATTCACCCCTCCACTTT

d_gene: .
abundance: .
v_gene: TRBV5-1
j_gene: TRBJ1-5
CDR3aa: CASSPTGPNQPQHF
CDR3nt: TGCGCCAGCAGCCCGACAGGCCCCAATCAGCCCCAGCATTTT

d_gene: .
abundance: .
v_gene: TRBV5-1
j_gene: TRBJ1-2
CDR3aa: CASRTQGGVYGYTF
CDR3nt: TGCGCCAGCAGAACACAGGGAGGGGTATATGGCTACACCTTC